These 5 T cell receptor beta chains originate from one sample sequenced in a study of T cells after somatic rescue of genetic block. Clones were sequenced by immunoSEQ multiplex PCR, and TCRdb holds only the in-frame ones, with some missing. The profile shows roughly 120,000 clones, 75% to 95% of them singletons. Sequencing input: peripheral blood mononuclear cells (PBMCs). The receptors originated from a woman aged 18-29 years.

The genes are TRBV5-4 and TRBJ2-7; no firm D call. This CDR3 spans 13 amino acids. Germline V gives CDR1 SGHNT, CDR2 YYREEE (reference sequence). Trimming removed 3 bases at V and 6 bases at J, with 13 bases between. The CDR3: CASSSAKVGEQYF. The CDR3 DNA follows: TGTGCCAGCAGCTCGGCGAAGGTAGGCGAGCAGTACTTC.

The CDR3 region has the DNA TGTGCCAGCTCCTCTCTTAAGGCTTCCACAGATACGCAGTATTTT. This sequence encodes CASSSLKASTDTQYF. The V call is TRBV27, the J call TRBJ2-3; D unclear. There are 15 residues in the CDR3. The germline gives CDR1 MNHEY, CDR2 SMNVEV (reference sequence). Trimming stripped 8 bases from V and 2 bases from J, with 17 bases between.

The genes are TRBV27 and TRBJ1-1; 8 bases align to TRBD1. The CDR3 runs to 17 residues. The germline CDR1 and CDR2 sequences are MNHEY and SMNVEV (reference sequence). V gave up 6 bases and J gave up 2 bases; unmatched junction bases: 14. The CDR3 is CASSPQGALTYNTEAFF. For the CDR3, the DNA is TGTGCCAGCAGCCCCCAGGGGGCGCTGACTTACAACACTGAAGCTTTCTTT.

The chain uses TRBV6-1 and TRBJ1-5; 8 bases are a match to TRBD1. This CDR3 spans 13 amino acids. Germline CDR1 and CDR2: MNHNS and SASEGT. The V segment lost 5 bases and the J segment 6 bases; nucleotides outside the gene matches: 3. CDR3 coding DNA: TGTGCCAGCAGTACAGGGGGTCTTCAGCCCCAGCATTTT. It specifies CASSTGGLQPQHF.

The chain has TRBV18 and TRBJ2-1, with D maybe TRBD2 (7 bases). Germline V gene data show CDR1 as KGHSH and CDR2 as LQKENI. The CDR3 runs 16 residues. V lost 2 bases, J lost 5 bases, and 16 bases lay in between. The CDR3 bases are TGTGCCAGCTCACCAGCGGGGGCCGTAAAGGACAATGAGCAGTTCTTC. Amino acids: CASSPAGAVKDNEQFF.